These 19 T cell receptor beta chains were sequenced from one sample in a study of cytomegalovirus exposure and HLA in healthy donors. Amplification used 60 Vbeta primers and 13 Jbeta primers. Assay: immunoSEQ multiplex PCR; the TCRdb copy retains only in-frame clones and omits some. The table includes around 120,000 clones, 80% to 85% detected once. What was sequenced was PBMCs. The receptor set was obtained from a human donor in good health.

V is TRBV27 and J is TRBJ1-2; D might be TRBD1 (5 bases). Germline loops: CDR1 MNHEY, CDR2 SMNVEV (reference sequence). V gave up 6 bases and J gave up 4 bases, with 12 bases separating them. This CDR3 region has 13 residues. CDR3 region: CASRGGAGYGYTF. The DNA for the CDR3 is TGTGCCAGCAGAGGAGGGGCCGGCTATGGCTACACCTTC.

CDR3 bases: TGTGCCAGCTCCTCCGCGGGACCGGCGGGAATGAACACTGAAGCTTTCTTT. Amino acid sequence: CASSSAGPAGMNTEAFF. The V and J genes are TRBV18 and TRBJ1-1, with D perhaps matching TRBD1 (5 bases). Germline V gives CDR1 KGHSH, CDR2 LQKENI. The CDR3 contains 17 residues. V was trimmed by 6 bases and J by 0 bases, leaving 20 bases between them.

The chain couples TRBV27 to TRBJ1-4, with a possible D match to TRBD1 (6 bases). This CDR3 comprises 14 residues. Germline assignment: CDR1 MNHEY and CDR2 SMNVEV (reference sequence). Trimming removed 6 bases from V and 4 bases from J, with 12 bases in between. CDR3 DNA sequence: TGTGCCAGCAGATCCGGGACAAATAATGAAAAACTGTTTTTT. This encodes CASRSGTNNEKLFF.

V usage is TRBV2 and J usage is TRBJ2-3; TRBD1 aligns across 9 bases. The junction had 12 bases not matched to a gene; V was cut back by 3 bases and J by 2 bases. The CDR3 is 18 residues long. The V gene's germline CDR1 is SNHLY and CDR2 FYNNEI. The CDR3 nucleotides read TGTGCCAGCAGTGAGTCGTCCGTGGGACAGGGTATCACAGATACGCAGTATTTT. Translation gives CASSESSVGQGITDTQYF.

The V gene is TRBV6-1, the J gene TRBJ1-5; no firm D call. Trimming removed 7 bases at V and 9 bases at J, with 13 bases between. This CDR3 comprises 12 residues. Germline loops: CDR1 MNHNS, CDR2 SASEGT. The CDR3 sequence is CASTSEGRPQHF. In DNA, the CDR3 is TGTGCCAGCACCTCCGAAGGGAGGCCCCAGCATTTT.

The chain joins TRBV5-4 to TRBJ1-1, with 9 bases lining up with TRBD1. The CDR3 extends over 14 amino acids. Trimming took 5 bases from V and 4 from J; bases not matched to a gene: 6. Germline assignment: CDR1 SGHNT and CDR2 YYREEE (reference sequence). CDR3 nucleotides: TGTGCCAGCAGTCACAGGGGGCAGGGCACTGAAGCTTTCTTT. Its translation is CASSHRGQGTEAFF. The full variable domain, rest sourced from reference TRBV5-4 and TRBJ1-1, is ETGVTQSPTHLIKTRGQQVTLRCSSQSGHNTVSWYQQALGQGPQFIFQYYREEENGRGNFPPRFSGLQFPNYSSELNVNALELDDSALYLCASSHRGQGTEAFFGQGTRLTVV.

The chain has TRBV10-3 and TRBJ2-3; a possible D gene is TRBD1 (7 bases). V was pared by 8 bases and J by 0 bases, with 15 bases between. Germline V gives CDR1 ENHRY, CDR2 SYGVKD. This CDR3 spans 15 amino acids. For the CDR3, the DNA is TGTGCCATCCGCCGACAGGGAGGTAGCACAGATACGCAGTATTTT. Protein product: CAIRRQGGSTDTQYF.

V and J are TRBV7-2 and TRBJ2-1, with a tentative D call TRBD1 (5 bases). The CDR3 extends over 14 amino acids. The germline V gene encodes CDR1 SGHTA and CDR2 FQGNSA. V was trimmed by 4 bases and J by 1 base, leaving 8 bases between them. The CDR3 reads CASSSDSSYNEQFF. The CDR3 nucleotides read TGTGCCAGCAGCTCCGACAGTTCCTACAATGAGCAGTTCTTC.

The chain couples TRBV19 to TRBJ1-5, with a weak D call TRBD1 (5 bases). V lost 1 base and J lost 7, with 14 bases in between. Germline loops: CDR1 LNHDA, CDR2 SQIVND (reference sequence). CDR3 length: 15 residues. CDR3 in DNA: TGTGCCAGTAGTATAGCGGGGGGAGGTGGACAGCCCCAGCATTTT. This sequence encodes CASSIAGGGGQPQHF.

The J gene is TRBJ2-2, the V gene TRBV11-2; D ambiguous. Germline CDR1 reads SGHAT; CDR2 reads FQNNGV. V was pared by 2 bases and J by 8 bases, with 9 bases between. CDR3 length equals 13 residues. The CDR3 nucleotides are TGTGCCAGCAGCTTAACATCTGCTGGGGAGCTGTTTTTT. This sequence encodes CASSLTSAGELFF.

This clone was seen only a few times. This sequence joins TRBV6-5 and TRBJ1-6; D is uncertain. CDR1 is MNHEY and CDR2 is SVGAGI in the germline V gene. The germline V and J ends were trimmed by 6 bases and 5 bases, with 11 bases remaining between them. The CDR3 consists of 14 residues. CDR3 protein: CASSEGWNNSPLHF. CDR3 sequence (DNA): TGTGCCAGCAGCGAGGGCTGGAATAATTCACCCCTCCACTTT.

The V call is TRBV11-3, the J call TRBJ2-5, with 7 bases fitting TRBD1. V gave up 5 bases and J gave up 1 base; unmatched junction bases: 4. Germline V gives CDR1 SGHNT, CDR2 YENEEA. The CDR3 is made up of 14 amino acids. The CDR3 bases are TGTGCCAGCAGCGCCCGGGACAGCCAAGAGACCCAGTACTTC. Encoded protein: CASSARDSQETQYF. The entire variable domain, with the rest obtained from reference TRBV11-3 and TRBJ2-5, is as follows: EAGVVQSPRYKIIEKKQPVAFWCNPISGHNTLYWYLQNLGQGPELLIRYENEEAVDDSQLPKDRFSAERLKGVDSTLKIQPAELGDSAVYLCASSARDSQETQYFGPGTRLLVL.

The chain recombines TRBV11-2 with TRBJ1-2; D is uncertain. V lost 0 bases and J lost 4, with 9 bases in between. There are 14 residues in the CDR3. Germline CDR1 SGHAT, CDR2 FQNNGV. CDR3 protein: CASSLDTGSYGYTF. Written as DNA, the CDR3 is TGTGCCAGCAGCTTAGATACCGGTTCCTATGGCTACACCTTC.

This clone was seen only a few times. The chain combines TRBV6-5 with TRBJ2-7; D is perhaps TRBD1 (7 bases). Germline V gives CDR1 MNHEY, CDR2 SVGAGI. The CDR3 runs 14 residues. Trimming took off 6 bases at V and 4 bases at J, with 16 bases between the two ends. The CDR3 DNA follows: TGTGCCAGCAGACCAACAGGGGAGGTATACGAGCAGTACTTC. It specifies CASRPTGEVYEQYF.

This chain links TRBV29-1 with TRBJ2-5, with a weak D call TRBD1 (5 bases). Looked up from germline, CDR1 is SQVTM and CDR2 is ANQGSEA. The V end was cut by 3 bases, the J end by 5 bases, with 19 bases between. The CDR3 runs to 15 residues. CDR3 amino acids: CSVDGVQGIQETQYF. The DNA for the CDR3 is TGCAGCGTTGATGGGGTTCAGGGCATACAGGAGACCCAGTACTTC.

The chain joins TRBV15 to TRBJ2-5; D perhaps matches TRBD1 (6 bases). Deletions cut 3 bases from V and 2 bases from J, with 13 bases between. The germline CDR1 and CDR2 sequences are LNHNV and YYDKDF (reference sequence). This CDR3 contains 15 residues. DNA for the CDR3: TGTGCCACCAGCAGCGAGGGGGAGAGGCAAGAGACCCAGTACTTC. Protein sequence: CATSSEGERQETQYF.

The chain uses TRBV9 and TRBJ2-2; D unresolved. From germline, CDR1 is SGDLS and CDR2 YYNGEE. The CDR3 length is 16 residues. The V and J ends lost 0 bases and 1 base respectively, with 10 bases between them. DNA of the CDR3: TGTGCCAGCAGCGTAGCTGTAGCAGAGAACACCGGGGAGCTGTTTTTT. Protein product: CASSVAVAENTGELFF.

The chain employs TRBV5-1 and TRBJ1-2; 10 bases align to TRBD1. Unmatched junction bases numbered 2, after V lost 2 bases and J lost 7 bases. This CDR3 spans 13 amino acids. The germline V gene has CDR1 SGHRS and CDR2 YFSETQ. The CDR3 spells CASSLDRGPGYTF. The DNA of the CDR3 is TGCGCCAGCAGCTTAGACAGGGGGCCTGGCTACACCTTC. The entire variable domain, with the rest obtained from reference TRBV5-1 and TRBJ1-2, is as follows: KAGVTQTPRYLIKTRGQQVTLSCSPISGHRSVSWYQQTPGQGLQFLFEYFSETQRNKGNFPGRFSGRQFSNSRSEMNVSTLELGDSALYLCASSLDRGPGYTFGSGTRLTVV.

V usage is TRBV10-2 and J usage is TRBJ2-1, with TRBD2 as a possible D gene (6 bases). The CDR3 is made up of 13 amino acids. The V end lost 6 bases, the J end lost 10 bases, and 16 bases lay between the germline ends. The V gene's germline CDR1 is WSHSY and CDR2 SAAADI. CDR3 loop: CASSPVIGGEQFF. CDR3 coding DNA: TGCGCCAGCAGCCCCGTTATTGGAGGGGAGCAGTTCTTC.